Given below is one TCR beta chain in context. It lacks a known antigen. Qualities for individual bases were not recorded, and no much larger clone is one base off. The immunoSEQ Assay, a bias-controlled multiplex PCR, was used to amplify TCRbeta CDR3 regions from genomic DNA. The source study handled its data this way. Nucleated cell counts per sample were estimated from amplification of reference gene primers within the assay. To quantify the absolute abundance of each unique TCRbeta CDR3 rearrangement, sequence reads were collapsed and filtered. Productive Simpson clonality was computed per sample as the square root of Simpson's diversity index over productive rearrangements. In TCRdb, the immuneACCESS table is reduced to in-frame sequences with V and J assigned. These tables do not hold every clone; where another copy was compared, an unresolved V gene accounts for under half, and the others remain unexplained. The DNA gave D and trimming, while V, J and clone size come from that table. The sample records about 220,000 clones, roughly 80% of which are singletons. In total, the top ten clones hold 7% to 10% of the sample.

The source of the sample is a study of blood T cell repertoires in COVID-19 (TCRdb year 2020). Context from the whole study: Samples from collaborators originated in the United States, Italy and Spain and spanned both the acute and convalescent phases of COVID-19. Deeply sampled blood TCRbeta repertoires from subjects exposed to, actively infected with, or recovered from COVID-19 were included in the dataset. The prospective study material was composed of cDNA or gDNA derived from T cells, B-cell-depleted T cells, or PBMCs. The samples were drawn from the first 160 participants of the ongoing ImmuneRACE study and from 950 to 1,500 subjects provided by 6 global collaborators. A freely available public database, intended as a resource for researchers studying the immune response to SARS-CoV-2, is where the repertoires were released. A de-identified subject ID, COVID-19 status, age in years and sex were almost always included in the sample metadata. Where available, HLA class I and class II types were obtained from metadata supplied by the sample provider rather than from assay-based typing. Results and caveats for the whole study, not just this receptor: How much clinical and demographic metadata was included differed by source and by participant, and the metadata was provided uncurated.

One collaborating source in Seattle enrolled patients during active infection and followed them longitudinally through the course of disease. The collaborating institutions used their own protocols to collect whole blood in K2EDTA tubes. Collaborator samples were shipped for TCRbeta analysis as frozen whole blood, isolated PBMCs, or DNA extracted from either sample type. This TCR came from an elderly woman with COVID-19, enrolled during active disease. The sample was peripheral blood.

The CDR3 sequence is CASSNRPTYNSPLHF. The sequenced DNA: TGTGCCAGCAGTAACCGACCGACTTATAATTCACCCCTCCACTTT. The rearrangement combines TRBV27 with TRBJ1-6; confidence is insufficient to name the D gene. Spanning cysteine to phenylalanine, the CDR3 consists of 15 amino acids. Only CDR3 DNA is held: 45 bases, read in frame from base 1. V is pared back by 5 bases and J by 4 bases, with 12 bases lying between the germline termini. CDR1 and CDR2 were assigned from the germline V gene (reference sequence) as MNHEY and SMNVEV.